The 17 T cell receptor beta chains listed next were all sequenced from one sample in a study of identifying expanded T cells in peripheral blood. This table comes from immunoSEQ multiplex PCR, and its TCRdb copy is limited to in-frame clones, with some not included. Among around 130,000 clones, less than 90% were seen once, and the ten largest hold about 8%. The sample consisted of blood. The receptors shown here come from a person aged 18 to 70 in good health.

The rearrangement joins TRBV10-3 to TRBJ1-2; D not resolved. Germline CDR1 and CDR2: ENHRY and SYGVKD. This CDR3 region has 13 residues. The germline V and J ends were trimmed by 2 bases and 7 bases, with 11 bases remaining between them. Written as DNA, the CDR3 is TGTGCCATCAGTGAGACGGATGTAGGTGGCTACACCTTC. As protein: CAISETDVGGYTF.

CDR3 sequence (DNA): TGTGCCAGCAGCTTGGGTGGGACTAGCGGAGCTGTAGCCAAAAACATTCAGTACTTC. Protein product: CASSLGGTSGAVAKNIQYF. This chain uses TRBV5-4 with TRBJ2-4; 11 bases match TRBD2. CDR1 and CDR2 from the germline V gene are SGHNT and YYREEE (reference sequence). CDR3 length: 19 residues. V was clipped by 0 bases and J by 0 bases; unmatched bases: 8.

V is TRBV5-1 and J is TRBJ2-2; D unresolved. V dropped 0 bases and J dropped 10 bases, with 13 bases sitting between them. Germline CDR1 reads SGHRS; CDR2 reads YFSETQ. This CDR3 contains 14 residues. CDR3 in amino acids: CASSLAGQKEELFF. DNA for the CDR3: TGCGCCAGCAGCTTGGCAGGCCAGAAAGAGGAGCTGTTTTTT.

This clone was detected once. The rearrangement links TRBV25-1 to TRBJ1-4; 7 positions match TRBD1. The ends lost 8 bases at V and 3 bases at J; junction bases unmatched: 9. Germline lookup yields CDR1 MGHDK and CDR2 SYGVNS. This CDR3 spans 15 amino acids. The CDR3 DNA reads as TGTGCCAGCTCAAGGGGTACAGGGGCTAATGAAAAACTGTTTTTT. It is translated as CASSRGTGANEKLFF.

This chain uses TRBV28 with TRBJ1-5; D remains unclear. The V and J ends lost 3 bases and 3 bases respectively, with 9 bases between them. This CDR3 spans 14 amino acids. Germline CDR1 and CDR2: MDHEN and SYDVKM. CDR3 sequence (DNA): TGTGCCAGCAGTTTGTCCGCTACCAATCAGCCCCAGCATTTT. Protein product: CASSLSATNQPQHF.

This clone appeared a single time. The chain combines TRBV7-2 with TRBJ2-5; D is uncertain. There are 13 residues in the CDR3. Trimming removed 2 bases from V and 5 bases from J, with 9 bases in between. The germline CDR1 and CDR2 sequences are SGHTA and FQGNSA. The CDR3 here is CASSLRLLETQYF. CDR3 coding DNA: TGTGCCAGCAGCTTAAGACTCCTCGAGACCCAGTACTTC.

V is TRBV6-5 and J is TRBJ2-1, with 8 bases aligning to TRBD2. With V trimmed by 5 bases and J by 8 bases, 8 bases remained unmatched. Germline V CDR1 and CDR2: MNHEY, SVGAGI. This CDR3 contains 14 residues. The CDR3 here is CASSTRTSLDEQFF. CDR3 bases: TGTGCCAGCAGTACTCGGACTAGCCTCGATGAGCAGTTCTTC.

This chain connects TRBV4-1 to TRBJ2-2; unclear D gene. The CDR3 sequence is 13 residues long. Looked up from germline, CDR1 is MGHRA and CDR2 is YSYEKL. V lost 6 bases, J lost 0 bases, and 5 bases lay in between. In nucleotides, the CDR3 is TGCGCCAGCAGAGAGGCGAACACCGGGGAGCTGTTTTTT. It codes for CASREANTGELFF.

CDR3 coding DNA: TGTGCCAGCGGACCACAGGGTGGGGAGCTGTTTTTT. Translating gives CASGPQGGELFF. The chain employs TRBV28 and TRBJ2-2, with a tentative D call TRBD1 (6 bases). The CDR3 has 12 amino acids. Germline-derived CDR1 and CDR2 are MDHEN and SYDVKM. The V gene lost 8 bases and the J gene lost 8 bases, with 12 bases spanning the gap.

The CDR3 spells CASSSQAMNTEAFF. The CDR3 bases are TGTGCCAGCAGTTCACAGGCCATGAACACTGAAGCTTTCTTT. The rearrangement uses TRBV6-1 and TRBJ1-1; a weak D match, TRBD1 (5 bases). This CDR3 region has 14 residues. Germline V gene sequence: CDR1 MNHNS, CDR2 SASEGT. The V end was cut by 5 bases, the J end by 0 bases, with 10 bases between.

The CDR3 bases are TGTGCCAGCAGTGACAGCCTTCTCCAGGGGGAATCACAAGAGACCCAGTACTTC. It translates to CASSDSLLQGESQETQYF. The V gene is TRBV25-1, the J gene TRBJ2-5; 7 nucleotides agree with TRBD1. The germline V gene encodes CDR1 MGHDK and CDR2 SYGVNS. There are 18 residues in the CDR3. The trim removed 3 bases at V and 2 bases at J, leaving 15 bases unmatched.

The rearrangement uses TRBV10-2 and TRBJ2-1, with D possibly being TRBD2 (5 bases). The CDR3 spans 16 residues. Germline CDR1 WSHSY, CDR2 SAAADI. The germline V and J ends were trimmed by 7 bases and 0 bases, with 16 bases remaining between them. The CDR3 region is CASNSNTGGSYNEQFF. The CDR3 coding sequence is TGCGCCAGCAATTCTAATACCGGAGGCTCCTACAATGAGCAGTTCTTC.

This clone was observed a single time. This sequence joins TRBV6-5 and TRBJ2-2; D is unresolved. This CDR3 spans 15 amino acids. Between the trimmed V and J ends, which lost 5 bases and 2 bases, there was a span of 12 bases. CDR1 MNHEY and CDR2 SVGAGI come from the germline V gene. The CDR3 reads CASSRVELNTGELFF. CDR3 sequence (DNA): TGTGCCAGCAGTCGGGTAGAACTCAACACCGGGGAGCTGTTTTTT.

This chain joins TRBV30 and TRBJ1-1; the D is unclear. Germline lookup yields CDR1 GTSNPN and CDR2 SVGIG (reference sequence). V lost 2 bases to trimming and J lost 1 base, with 8 bases between them. The CDR3 runs 13 residues. CDR3 DNA sequence: TGTGCCTGGAGTCCCAGCGGGAACACTGAAGCTTTCTTT. Translation gives CAWSPSGNTEAFF.

This clone was recorded once. This chain links TRBV20-1 with TRBJ2-5; D remains ambiguous. With 1 base removed from V and 5 bases from J, the gap between germline ends came to 5 bases. The CDR3 contains 11 residues. Germline CDR1 is DFQATT and CDR2 is SNEGSKA (reference sequence). In DNA, the CDR3 is TGCAGTGCTAGAGGTAGCGAGACCCAGTACTTC. Amino acids: CSARGSETQYF.

This chain uses TRBV18 with TRBJ2-1, with D maybe TRBD1 (6 bases). V was cut by 2 bases and J by 4 bases, with 18 bases left in between. This CDR3 region has 17 residues. Germline assignment: CDR1 KGHSH and CDR2 LQKENI. As DNA, the CDR3 is TGTGCCAGCTCACCAGCGAGGCCGGGGACAACATACAATGAGCAGTTCTTC. This sequence encodes CASSPARPGTTYNEQFF.

The CDR3 DNA sequence: TGCGCCAGCAGGGACAGGGGGGATGCTTTCTTT. Translating gives CASRDRGDAFF. J is TRBJ1-1 and V is TRBV5-1, with 10 positions matching TRBD1. V was clipped by 5 bases and J by 11 bases; unmatched bases: 3. This CDR3 comprises 11 residues. CDR1 is SGHRS and CDR2 is YFSETQ in the germline V gene. The whole variable domain, filled in from reference TRBV5-1 and TRBJ1-1, reads KAGVTQTPRYLIKTRGQQVTLSCSPISGHRSVSWYQQTPGQGLQFLFEYFSETQRNKGNFPGRFSGRQFSNSRSEMNVSTLELGDSALYLCASRDRGDAFFGQGTRLTVV.